This TCR beta chain was retrieved from a study of long-term antiretroviral therapy in people with HIV. The study's findings and limits: Controls exceeded HIV repertoires in CDR3 length range. Relative to transplant donor controls, diversity remained lower despite increasing after ART.

Specimens carried about 0.95-11 million cryopreserved PBMC before DNA extraction. As for this clone: Its antigen remains unknown.

Samples were assayed with immunoSEQ v3.0 at survey level. Clones were sequenced by immunoSEQ multiplex PCR, and TCRdb holds only the in-frame ones, with some missing. The sample carries roughly 15,000 clones, roughly 86% recorded once. Per germline, CDR1 MNHEY and CDR2 SVGAGI. V lost 0 bases, J lost 0 bases, and 6 bases lay in between. This CDR3 has 15 amino acids. The sample was unsorted PBMCs, taken 6.2 years after starting antiretroviral therapy. This sequence joins TRBV6-5 and TRBJ2-4; D not resolved. This TCR derives from a man aged 35-49 years with HIV. The CDR3 here is CASSYSKIAKNIQYF. The CDR3 bases are TGTGCCAGCAGTTACTCGAAAATAGCCAAAAACATTCAGTACTTC.